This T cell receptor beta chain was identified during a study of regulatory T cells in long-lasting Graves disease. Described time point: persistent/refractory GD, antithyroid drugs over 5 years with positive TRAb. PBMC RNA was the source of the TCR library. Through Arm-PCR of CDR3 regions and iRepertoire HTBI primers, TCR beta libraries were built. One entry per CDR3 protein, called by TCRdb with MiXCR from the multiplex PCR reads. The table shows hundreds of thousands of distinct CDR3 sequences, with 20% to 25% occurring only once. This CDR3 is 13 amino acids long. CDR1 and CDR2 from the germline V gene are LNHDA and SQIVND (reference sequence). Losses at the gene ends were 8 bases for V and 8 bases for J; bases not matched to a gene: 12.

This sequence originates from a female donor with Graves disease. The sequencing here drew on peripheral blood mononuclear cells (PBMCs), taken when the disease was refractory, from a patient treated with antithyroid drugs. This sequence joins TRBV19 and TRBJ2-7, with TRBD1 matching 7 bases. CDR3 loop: CASSLGQALQQYF. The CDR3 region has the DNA TGTGCCAGTTCCCTAGGACAGGCCCTTCAGCAGTACTTC.